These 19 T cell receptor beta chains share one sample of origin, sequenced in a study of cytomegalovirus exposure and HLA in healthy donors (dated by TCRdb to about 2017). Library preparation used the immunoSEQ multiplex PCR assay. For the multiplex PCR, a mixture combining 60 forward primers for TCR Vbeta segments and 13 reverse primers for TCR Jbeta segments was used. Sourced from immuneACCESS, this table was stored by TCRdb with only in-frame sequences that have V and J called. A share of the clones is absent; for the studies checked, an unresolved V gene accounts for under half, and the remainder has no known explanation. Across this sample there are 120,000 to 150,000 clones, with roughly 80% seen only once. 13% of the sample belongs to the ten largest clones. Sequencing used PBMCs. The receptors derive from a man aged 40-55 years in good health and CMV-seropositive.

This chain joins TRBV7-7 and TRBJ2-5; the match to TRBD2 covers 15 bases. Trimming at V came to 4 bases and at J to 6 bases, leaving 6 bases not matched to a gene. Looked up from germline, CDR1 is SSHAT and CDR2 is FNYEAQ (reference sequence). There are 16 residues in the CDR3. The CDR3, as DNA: TGTGCCAGCAGCTCCGGACTAGCGGGAGGGGTCCAGACCCAGTACTTC. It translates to CASSSGLAGGVQTQYF.

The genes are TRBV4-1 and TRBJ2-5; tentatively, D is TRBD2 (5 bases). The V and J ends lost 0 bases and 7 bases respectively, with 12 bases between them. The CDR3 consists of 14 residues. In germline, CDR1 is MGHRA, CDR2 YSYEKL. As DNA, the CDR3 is TGCGCCAGCAGCCAAGATCGGGAACGGGGGACCCAGTACTTC. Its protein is CASSQDRERGTQYF.

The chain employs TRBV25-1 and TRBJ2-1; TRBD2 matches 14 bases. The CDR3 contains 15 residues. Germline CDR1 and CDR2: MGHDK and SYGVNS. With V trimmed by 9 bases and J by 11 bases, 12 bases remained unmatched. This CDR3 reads CASGGLAGVGLKQFF. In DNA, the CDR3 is TGTGCCAGTGGGGGACTAGCGGGAGTTGGGCTGAAGCAGTTCTTC.

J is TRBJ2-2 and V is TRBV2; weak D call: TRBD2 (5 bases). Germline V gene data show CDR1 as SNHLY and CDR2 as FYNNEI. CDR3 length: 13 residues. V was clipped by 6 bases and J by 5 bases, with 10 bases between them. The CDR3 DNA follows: TGTGCCAGCAGACTAGTGTCTACCGGGGAGCTGTTTTTT. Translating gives CASRLVSTGELFF.

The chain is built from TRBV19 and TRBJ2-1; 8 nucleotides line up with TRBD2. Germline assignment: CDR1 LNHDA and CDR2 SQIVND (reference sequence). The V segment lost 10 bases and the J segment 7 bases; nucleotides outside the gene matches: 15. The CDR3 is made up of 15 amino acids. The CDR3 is CANAPGCGRRNEQFF. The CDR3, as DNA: TGTGCCAACGCCCCAGGGTGCGGGAGGAGGAATGAGCAGTTCTTC.

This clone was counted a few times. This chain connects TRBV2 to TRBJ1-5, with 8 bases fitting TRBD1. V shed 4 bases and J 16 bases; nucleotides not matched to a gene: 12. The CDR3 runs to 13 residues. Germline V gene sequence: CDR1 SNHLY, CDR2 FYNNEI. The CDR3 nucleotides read TGTGCCAGCAGTGGGACAGGGAACCCCCGCATACATTTT. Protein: CASSGTGNPRIHF.

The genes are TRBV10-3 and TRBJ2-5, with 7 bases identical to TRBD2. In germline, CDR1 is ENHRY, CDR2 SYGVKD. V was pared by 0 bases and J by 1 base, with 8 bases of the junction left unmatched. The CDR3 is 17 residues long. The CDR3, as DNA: TGTGCCATCAGTGAGTCGACTAGCTTTTCTTCCCAAGAGACCCAGTACTTC. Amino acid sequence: CAISESTSFSSQETQYF.

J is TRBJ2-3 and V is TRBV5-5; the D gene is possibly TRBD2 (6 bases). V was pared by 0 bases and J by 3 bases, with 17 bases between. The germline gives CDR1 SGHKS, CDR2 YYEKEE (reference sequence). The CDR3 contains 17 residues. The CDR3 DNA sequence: TGTGCCAGCAGCTTGGCCGGCGGGGCTAGGCGGACAGATACGCAGTATTTT. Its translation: CASSLAGGARRTDTQYF. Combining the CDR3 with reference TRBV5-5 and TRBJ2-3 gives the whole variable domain DAGVTQSPTHLIKTRGQQVTLRCSPISGHKSVSWYQQVLGQGPQFIFQYYEKEERGRGNFPDRFSARQFPNYSSELNVNALLLGDSALYLCASSLAGGARRTDTQYFGPGTRLTVL.

The CDR3, as DNA: TGCGCCAGCAGCCAAGGACCGGGACTAGAGGGAGAGACCCAGTACTTC. This gives the protein CASSQGPGLEGETQYF. The chain combines TRBV4-1 with TRBJ2-5; 8 bases are a match to TRBD2. The CDR3 spans 16 residues. V shed 1 base, J shed 4 bases, and the junction held 8 bases outside the gene matches. In germline, CDR1 is MGHRA, CDR2 YSYEKL.

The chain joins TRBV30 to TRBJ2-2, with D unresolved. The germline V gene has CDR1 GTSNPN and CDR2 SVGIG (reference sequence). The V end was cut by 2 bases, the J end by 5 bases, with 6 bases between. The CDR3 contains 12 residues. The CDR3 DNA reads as TGTGCCTGGAGTATACATACCGGGGAGCTGTTTTTT. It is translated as CAWSIHTGELFF.

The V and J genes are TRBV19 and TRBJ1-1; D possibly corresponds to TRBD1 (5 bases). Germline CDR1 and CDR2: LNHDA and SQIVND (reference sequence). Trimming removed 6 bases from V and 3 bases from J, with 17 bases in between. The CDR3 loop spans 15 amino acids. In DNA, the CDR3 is TGTGCCAGTAGCCCGGTGTCAGGGAGGCACACTGAAGCTTTCTTT. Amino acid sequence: CASSPVSGRHTEAFF.

The CDR3 DNA reads TGTGCCAGCAGCCCCACTACGGGGGACAGTCAGTACTTC. Its protein is CASSPTTGDSQYF. The chain is built from TRBV7-3 and TRBJ2-4; D is possibly TRBD1 (7 bases). The germline V gene has CDR1 SGHTA and CDR2 FQGTGA. Trimming shortened V by 5 bases and J by 12 bases, and 17 bases separated the two germline ends. The CDR3 loop spans 13 amino acids.

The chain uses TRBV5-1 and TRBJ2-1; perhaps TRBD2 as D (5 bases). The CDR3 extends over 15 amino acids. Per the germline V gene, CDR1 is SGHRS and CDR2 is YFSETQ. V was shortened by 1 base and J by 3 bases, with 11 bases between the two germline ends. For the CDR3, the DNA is TGCGCCAGCAGCTTGCTGGACTTCCACTACAATGAGCAGTTCTTC. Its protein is CASSLLDFHYNEQFF. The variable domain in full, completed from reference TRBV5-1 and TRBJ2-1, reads KAGVTQTPRYLIKTRGQQVTLSCSPISGHRSVSWYQQTPGQGLQFLFEYFSETQRNKGNFPGRFSGRQFSNSRSEMNVSTLELGDSALYLCASSLLDFHYNEQFFGPGTRLTVL.

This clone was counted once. The chain's CDR3 is CASAPPGLAEFGAQYF. CDR3 nucleotide sequence: TGTGCCAGCGCGCCCCCGGGACTAGCCGAGTTTGGGGCGCAGTATTTT. The chain uses TRBV28 and TRBJ2-3; TRBD2 agrees at 9 bases. This CDR3 comprises 16 residues. Per germline, CDR1 MDHEN and CDR2 SYDVKM. Trimming at V came to 8 bases and at J to 10 bases, leaving 19 bases not matched to a gene. Based on the CDR3 plus reference TRBV28 and TRBJ2-3, the full variable domain is DVKVTQSSRYLVKRTGEKVFLECVQDMDHENMFWYRQDPGLGLRLIYFSYDVKMKEKGDIPEGYSVSREKKERFSLILESASTNQTSMYLCASAPPGLAEFGAQYFGPGTRLTVL.

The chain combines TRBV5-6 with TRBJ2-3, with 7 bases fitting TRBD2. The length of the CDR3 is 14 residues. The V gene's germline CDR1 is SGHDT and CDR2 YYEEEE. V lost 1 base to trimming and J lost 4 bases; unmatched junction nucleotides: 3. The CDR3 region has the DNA TGTGCCAGCAGCTTGATAGCGGGTCCAGATACGCAGTATTTT. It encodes CASSLIAGPDTQYF.

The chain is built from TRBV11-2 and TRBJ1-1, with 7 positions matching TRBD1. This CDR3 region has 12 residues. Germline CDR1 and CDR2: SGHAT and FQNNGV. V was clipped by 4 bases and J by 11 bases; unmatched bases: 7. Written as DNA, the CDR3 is TGTGCCAGCAGCTCCTACAGGGGCGGGGCTTTCTTT. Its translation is CASSSYRGGAFF.

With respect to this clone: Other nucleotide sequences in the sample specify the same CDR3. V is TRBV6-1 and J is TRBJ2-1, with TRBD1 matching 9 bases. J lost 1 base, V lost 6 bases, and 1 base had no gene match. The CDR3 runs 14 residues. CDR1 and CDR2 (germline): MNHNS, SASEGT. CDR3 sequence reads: CASRQGASYNEQFF. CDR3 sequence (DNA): TGTGCCAGCAGACAGGGGGCGTCCTACAATGAGCAGTTCTTC.

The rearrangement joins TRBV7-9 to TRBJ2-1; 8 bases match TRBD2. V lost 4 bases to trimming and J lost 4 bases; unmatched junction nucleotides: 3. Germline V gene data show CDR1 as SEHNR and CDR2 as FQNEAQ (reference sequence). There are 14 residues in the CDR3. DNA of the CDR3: TGTGCCAGCAGCTCAAGCGGGGGATACAATGAGCAGTTCTTC. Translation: CASSSSGGYNEQFF.

The chain's CDR3 is CASSESSGTRYEQYF. CDR3 nucleotides: TGTGCCAGCAGTGAATCTTCCGGGACTAGATACGAGCAGTACTTC. The genes are TRBV25-1 and TRBJ2-7; TRBD2 matches at 8 bases. V shed 1 base and J 4 bases; nucleotides not matched to a gene: 6. The CDR3 length is 15 residues. Germline assignment: CDR1 MGHDK and CDR2 SYGVNS.